The clone carrying this TCR beta chain has only one observation. This specimen comes from a study of blood T cell repertoires in COVID-19. Clones were sequenced by immunoSEQ multiplex PCR, and TCRdb holds only the in-frame ones, with some missing. The sample has 150,000 to 200,000 clones; around 84% are singletons. The CDR3 extends over 14 amino acids. V dropped 8 bases and J dropped 5; count of bases not matched to a gene: 9. From germline, CDR1 is SNHLY and CDR2 FYNNEI. Sequenced material: PBMCs or T cells enriched from blood (not recorded which). The origin of this receptor is a man aged 40-49 years who had recovered from COVID-19. This rearrangement joins TRBV2 to TRBJ1-2, with 9 bases identical to TRBD1. CDR3 residues: CASVLGQGSYGYTF. CDR3 DNA sequence: TGTGCCAGCGTCCTCGGACAGGGGTCTTATGGCTACACCTTC.